The clone carrying this T cell receptor (beta chain) was counted ten times or more. The antigen is undetermined. CDR3-region Arm-PCR and iRepertoire HTBI primers produced the TCR beta libraries. Via MiXCR, TCRdb re-called the multiplex PCR reads, giving one row per CDR3 protein. Of a few hundred thousand distinct CDR3 sequences listed, just over 20% were seen once; the top ten hold around 14%. The CDR3 spans 14 residues. The V and J ends lost 2 bases and 5 bases respectively, with 12 bases between them. Germline-derived CDR1 and CDR2 are SEHNR and FQNEAQ (reference sequence). This sample was taken from a study of regulatory T cells in long-lasting Graves disease. Study-wide background: Less than 3 months of antithyroid drugs had been taken by newly diagnosed Graves' patients.

The time point was: newly diagnosed GD, antithyroid drugs for less than 3 months. TCR sequences were obtained from RNA taken from PBMCs. Xi'an, China, was home to the endocrinology department that provided patients. Study-wide results and limits: Possibly, accuracy suffered from the small sample size. Persistent cases favored TRBV28, TRBJ1-2 and TRBJ2-5.

The material was peripheral blood mononuclear cells (PBMCs), obtained at new diagnosis, from a patient treated with antithyroid drugs. V usage is TRBV7-9 and J usage is TRBJ2-5; tentatively, D is TRBD1 (5 bases). The sequence was obtained from a female donor with Graves disease. As DNA, the CDR3 is TGTGCCAGCAGCTTACGCAGGGTAGGGGAGACCCAGTACTTC. As protein: CASSLRRVGETQYF.